Detailed here is one T cell receptor beta chain. Its antigen is unidentified. The CDR3 contains 11 residues. CDR1 is SQVTM, CDR2 ANQGSEA, per germline. These data are taken from a study of CD8+ T cells in alopecia areata. Points from the study as a whole: Unlike in mice, where it was clearer, TCR sharing across patients was less clear, possibly HLA-related.

RNA was extracted and reverse transcribed into cDNA as the sequencing template. The method was immunoSEQ multiplex PCR; TCRdb's version includes in-frame clones alone and lacks a portion of them. Of about 200,000 clones in the sample, about 56% are singletons; the top ten hold 4.5% to 6%. The TCR originated in a human donor in good health. Sequenced input: CD8+ T cells sorted from blood. V usage is TRBV29-1 and J usage is TRBJ1-2; 7 positions agree with TRBD1. CDR3 protein: CSGHRGNGYTF. The CDR3, as DNA: TGCAGTGGTCACAGGGGAAATGGCTACACCTTC.